This passage covers 15 T cell receptor beta chains from one sample sequenced in a study of T cells in Graves' hyperthyroidism and ophthalmopathy. What was amplified from RNA transcripts were TCR beta CDR3 regions. Carried out on the TCR CDR3, a first-round RT-PCR used the HTBI primer set. In TCRdb, the multiplex PCR reads were re-called with MiXCR into one record per CDR3 protein. The sample holds about 600,000 distinct CDR3 sequences, about 14% seen once. The source material was blood. The origin of the receptors is a woman aged 18-30 years with Graves' ophthalmopathy.

This clonotype was observed many times. V and J are TRBV11-3 and TRBJ2-2, with D perhaps assigned TRBD1 or TRBD2 (5 bases each). The V and J ends lost 9 bases and 4 bases respectively, with 18 bases between them. CDR1 and CDR2 from the germline V gene are SGHNT and YENEEA. The CDR3 is 15 residues long. CDR3 coding DNA: TGTGCCAGTCTGAGAGGGGCCGCGGGCACCGGGGAGCTGTTTTTT. Amino acids: CASLRGAAGTGELFF.

Many counts were recorded for this clonotype. The V gene is TRBV12-3 or TRBV12-4, the J gene TRBJ1-3, with 8 nucleotides matching TRBD1. V lost 5 bases and J lost 15; bases outside the gene matches: 12. This CDR3 is built from 13 residues. CDR3 DNA: TGTGCCAGCAGTACCGGTAGTGGGGACAGGCAATATTTT. Its translation: CASSTGSGDRQYF.

This chain uses TRBV3-1 with TRBJ1-1; no clear D gene. The V and J ends lost 6 bases and 2 bases respectively, with 7 bases between them. CDR1 is LGHDT and CDR2 is YNNKEL in the germline V gene (reference sequence). The CDR3 is 12 amino acids. The CDR3 nucleotides are TGTGCCAGCAGGAGCCTTAACACTGAAGCTTTCTTT. Its protein product is CASRSLNTEAFF.

The sample holds a few counts of this clonotype. The chain recombines TRBV4-2 with TRBJ2-2; TRBD1 matches 10 bases. The CDR3 loop spans 18 amino acids. With 0 bases clipped from V and 0 bases from J, the junction kept 4 bases outside the gene matches. Germline V gene sequence: CDR1 LGHNA, CDR2 YNFKEQ. The CDR3, as DNA: TGTGCCAGCAGCCAAGATGGGACAGGGGCTACGAACACCGGGGAGCTGTTTTTT. Encoded protein: CASSQDGTGATNTGELFF.

The J gene is TRBJ1-5, the V gene TRBV6-1; TRBD1 matches at 7 bases. The DNA end lines up better with TRBJ2-3; the J call may be wrong. CDR1 is MNHNS, CDR2 SASEGT, per germline. This CDR3 contains 14 residues. The CDR3, as DNA: TGTGCCAGCAGTGGGGACAGAAGCGATCAGCCCCAGTATTTT. Protein product: CASSGDRSDQPQYF.

This clonotype occurred a few times. The J gene is TRBJ2-1, the V gene TRBV19; tentatively, D is TRBD2 (5 bases). Germline V gene lookup returns CDR1 LNHDA and CDR2 SQIVND (reference sequence). Trimming left V 4 bases short and J 6 bases short, with 19 bases between. This CDR3 has 16 amino acids. Here the CDR3 reads CASSRGLRVTSNEQFF. DNA for the CDR3: TGTGCCAGTAGTAGAGGACTCCGGGTGACCTCCAATGAGCAGTTCTTC.

There are many counts of this clonotype. The chain carries TRBV10-3 and TRBJ2-7, with D uncertain. Per the germline V gene, CDR1 is ENHRY and CDR2 is SYGVKD. The CDR3 is 17 residues long. Between the trimmed V and J ends, which lost 3 bases and 0 bases, there was a span of 18 bases. In DNA form, the CDR3 reads TGTGCCATCAGTGAATCAGGTAGCAGGATATACTCCTACGAGCAGTACTTC. This gives the protein CAISESGSRIYSYEQYF.

Many counts were recorded for this clonotype. The chain links TRBV2 to TRBJ2-1, with 8 nucleotides matching TRBD2. Germline trimming cut 6 bases from V and 7 bases from J; bases unmatched to any gene: 11. The CDR3 length is 15 residues. Germline CDR1 is SNHLY and CDR2 is FYNNEI. Written as DNA, the CDR3 is TGTGCCAGCAGACGCGGACTAGCCCATCGGAATGAGCAGTTCTTC. It encodes CASRRGLAHRNEQFF.

The chain combines TRBV20-1 with TRBJ1-2; possible D gene TRBD1, 5 bases. Germline-derived CDR1 and CDR2 are DFQATT and SNEGSKA (reference sequence). This CDR3 is 16 amino acids long. V was clipped by 0 bases and J by 4 bases, with 18 bases between them. As DNA, the CDR3 is TGCAGTGCTAGAGATGGGGAAGGGGCCCACCTCTATGGCTACACCTTC. Translating gives CSARDGEGAHLYGYTF.

This clonotype was counted between two and nine times. This chain connects TRBV5-6 to TRBJ1-5, with D perhaps matching TRBD1 (6 bases). This CDR3 comprises 15 residues. V was pared by 1 base and J by 6 bases, with 14 bases between. Germline CDR1 reads SGHDT; CDR2 reads YYEEEE. CDR3 amino acids: CASSLFLQGPQPQHF. The CDR3 DNA is TGTGCCAGCAGCTTGTTTTTACAGGGCCCTCAGCCCCAGCATTTT. The full variable domain, its missing parts supplied by reference TRBV5-6 and TRBJ1-5, is DAGVTQSPTHLIKTRGQQVTLRCSPKSGHDTVSWYQQALGQGPQFIFQYYEEEERQRGNFPDRFSGHQFPNYSSELNVNALLLGDSALYLCASSLFLQGPQPQHFGDGTRLSIL.

This clonotype was counted a few times. The genes are TRBV12-5 and TRBJ1-5, with TRBD1 matching 9 bases. V lost 5 bases to trimming and J lost 1 base; unmatched junction nucleotides: 9. The CDR3 totals 17 residues. CDR1 LGHNT and CDR2 FRNRAP come from the germline V gene. DNA of the CDR3: TGTGCTAGTGGTCCGGGACAGGGTGGAGGAAGCAATCAGCCCCAGCATTTT. Translated, it gives CASGPGQGGGSNQPQHF.

The sample holds a few counts of this clonotype. V is TRBV4-2 and J is TRBJ2-1, with D possibly matching TRBD2 (6 bases). This CDR3 comprises 17 residues. Germline V gives CDR1 LGHNA, CDR2 YNFKEQ. V was trimmed by 0 bases and J by 0 bases, leaving 12 bases between them. In nucleotides, the CDR3 is TGTGCCAGCAGCCAAGATCCGGGGGAGGTCTCCTACAATGAGCAGTTCTTC. Encoded protein: CASSQDPGEVSYNEQFF.

This clonotype was observed many times. This rearrangement joins TRBV7-9 to TRBJ2-1; tentatively, D is TRBD2 (5 bases). The CDR3 runs to 16 residues. Germline CDR1 and CDR2: SEHNR and FQNEAQ (reference sequence). V dropped 2 bases and J dropped 7 bases, with 18 bases sitting between them. DNA for the CDR3: TGTGCCAGCAGCTTAAGTGAGAGGGCCATCGGAAATGAGCAGTTCTTC. It specifies CASSLSERAIGNEQFF.

This clonotype showed up just a few times. The chain employs TRBV12-3 or TRBV12-4 and TRBJ1-4; no clear D. The CDR3 is 14 amino acids. Trimming stripped 7 bases from V and 5 bases from J, with 14 bases between. CDR3 DNA sequence: TGTGCCAGCACCACCAGGAGGGTAAATGAAAAACTGTTTTTT. Translated: CASTTRRVNEKLFF.

In this sample, this clonotype turned up a few times. The rearrangement joins TRBV5-5 to TRBJ2-7; 14 positions agree with TRBD2. J lost 7 bases, V lost 4 bases, and 7 bases had no gene match. The CDR3 is made up of 15 amino acids. Germline V gene data show CDR1 as SGHKS and CDR2 as YYEKEE (reference sequence). The CDR3 is CASSQGLAGVGEQYF. The CDR3 nucleotides read TGTGCCAGCAGCCAGGGACTAGCGGGAGTAGGGGAGCAGTACTTC.